This entry lists 5 T cell receptor beta chains sequenced from one sample in a study of blood T cells in healthy people across ages. With a J-beta primer mix and a sample-barcoded 5' primer, a second PCR ran roughly 6 to 12 cycles. TCRdb ran MiXCR on the 5' RACE reads and lists one entry per CDR3 protein. Of under 1 million distinct CDR3 sequences in the sample, 40% to 50% are singletons; the top ten hold about a fifth. The source material was blood. These receptors all come from a man aged 55 to 70 in good health.

This chain joins TRBV14 and TRBJ1-2; D remains ambiguous. CDR3 size: 13 residues. CDR1 is SGHDN, CDR2 FVKESK, per germline. V lost 1 base and J lost 7, with 10 bases in between. The CDR3 is CASSQVPRSGYTF. CDR3 bases: TGTGCCAGCAGCCAAGTCCCAAGGTCTGGCTACACCTTC.

With respect to this clonotype: This may arise from a read error, as a much more abundant clone is one base away. The chain links TRBV30 to TRBJ2-5; 8 positions match TRBD1. TRBJ2-7 explains the end of the DNA better; the J call may be wrong. The CDR3 loop spans 14 amino acids. Germline loops: CDR1 GTSNPN, CDR2 SVGIG (reference sequence). The CDR3 loop is CAGSLGQGVYEQYF. The CDR3 nucleotides are TGTGCCGGGAGTTTAGGACAGGGAGTGTACGAGCAGTACTTC.

This clonotype was picked up a small number of times. V is TRBV7-2 and J is TRBJ2-7; 8 nucleotides match TRBD2. Trimming cost V 5 bases and J 4 bases; bases outside gene matches: 7. The CDR3 runs 14 residues. Germline V gives CDR1 SGHTA, CDR2 FQGNSA. CDR3 amino acids: CASSPQRGWYEQYF. CDR3 bases: TGTGCCAGCAGCCCCCAGCGGGGGTGGTACGAGCAGTACTTC.

The gene calls are TRBV2 and TRBJ2-7; possibly TRBD1 or TRBD2 for D (5 bases each). Trimming removed 7 bases at V and 6 bases at J, with 16 bases between. This CDR3 is built from 13 residues. CDR1 and CDR2 (germline): SNHLY, FYNNEI. This CDR3 reads CASKVGTPFEQYF. CDR3 coding DNA: TGTGCCAGCAAAGTCGGGACGCCCTTCGAGCAGTACTTC.

V usage is TRBV12-3 or TRBV12-4 and J usage is TRBJ2-7; the D gene could be TRBD1 or TRBD2 (5 bases each). The CDR3 covers 13 residues. Trimming shortened V by 3 bases and J by 5 bases, and 11 bases separated the two germline ends. The CDR3 sequence: CASSFGTRHEQYF. Written as DNA, the CDR3 is TGTGCCAGCAGTTTTGGGACGAGACACGAGCAGTACTTC.